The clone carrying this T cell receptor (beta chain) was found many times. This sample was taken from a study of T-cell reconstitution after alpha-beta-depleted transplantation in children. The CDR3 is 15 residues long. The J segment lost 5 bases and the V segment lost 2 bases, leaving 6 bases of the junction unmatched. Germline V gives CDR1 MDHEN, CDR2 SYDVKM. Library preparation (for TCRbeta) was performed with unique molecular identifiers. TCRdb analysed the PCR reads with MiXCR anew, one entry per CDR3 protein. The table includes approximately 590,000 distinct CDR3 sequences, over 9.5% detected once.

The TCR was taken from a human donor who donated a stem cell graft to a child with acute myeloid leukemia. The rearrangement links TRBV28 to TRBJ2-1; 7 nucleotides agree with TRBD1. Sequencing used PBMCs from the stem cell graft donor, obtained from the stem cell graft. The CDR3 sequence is CASSLSRGIDNEQFF. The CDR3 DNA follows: TGTGCCAGCAGTTTAAGCAGGGGGATCGACAATGAGCAGTTCTTC.